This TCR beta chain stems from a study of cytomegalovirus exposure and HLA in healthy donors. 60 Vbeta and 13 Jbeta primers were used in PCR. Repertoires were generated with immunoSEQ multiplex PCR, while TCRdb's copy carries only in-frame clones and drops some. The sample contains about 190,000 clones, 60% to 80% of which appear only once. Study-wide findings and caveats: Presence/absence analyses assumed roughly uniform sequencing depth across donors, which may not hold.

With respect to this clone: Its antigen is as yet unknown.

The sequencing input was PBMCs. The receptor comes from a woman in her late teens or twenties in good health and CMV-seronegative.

For the CDR3, the DNA is TGTGCCAGCAGCCAAACGGCCCCTAGCGGGGCGAGCTCCTACGAGCAGTACTTC. Translating it yields CASSQTAPSGASSYEQYF. This chain links TRBV7-9 with TRBJ2-7, with 9 bases lining up with TRBD2. Germline V gene sequence: CDR1 SEHNR, CDR2 FQNEAQ (reference sequence). The CDR3 is 18 amino acids. The trim removed 5 bases at V and 0 bases at J, leaving 14 bases unmatched.